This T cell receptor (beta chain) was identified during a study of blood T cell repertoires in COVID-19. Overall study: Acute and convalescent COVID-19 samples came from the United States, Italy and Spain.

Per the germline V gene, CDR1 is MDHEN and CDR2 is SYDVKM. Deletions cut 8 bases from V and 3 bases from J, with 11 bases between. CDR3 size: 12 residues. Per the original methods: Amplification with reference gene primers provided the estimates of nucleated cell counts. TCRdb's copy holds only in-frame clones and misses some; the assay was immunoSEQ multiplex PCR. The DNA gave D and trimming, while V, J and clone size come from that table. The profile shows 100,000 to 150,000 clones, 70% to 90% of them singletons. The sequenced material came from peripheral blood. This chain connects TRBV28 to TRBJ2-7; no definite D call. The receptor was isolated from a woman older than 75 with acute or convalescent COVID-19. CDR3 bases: TGTGCCAGCGGGCTCCACCTCTACGAGCAGTACTTC. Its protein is CASGLHLYEQYF.